These 6 T cell receptor beta chains came from one sample sequenced in a study of T cells in Graves' hyperthyroidism and ophthalmopathy. RNA transcripts gave rise to amplified TCR beta CDR3 regions. The HTBI set primed first-round TCR CDR3 RT-PCR. TCRdb used MiXCR to reprocess the multiplex PCR reads, holding one entry per CDR3 protein. Of about 720,000 distinct CDR3 sequences listed, over 15% are singletons. Sequences were obtained from blood. The receptor source for this set is a woman aged 50 to 60 with Graves' hyperthyroidism that later progressed to Graves' ophthalmopathy.

The chain links TRBV6-9 to TRBJ2-2; 9 bases are a match to TRBD2. This CDR3 is built from 17 residues. Looked up from germline, CDR1 is MNHGY and CDR2 is SVAAGI. CDR3 sequence: CSKRISARGGSTGELFF. The CDR3 DNA reads as TGTTCTAAGCGGATTTCCGCGCGGGGGGGCTCGACCGGGGAGCTGTTTTTT.

As for this clonotype: A single base separates this from a much larger clone, so it may be a read error. The conserved final phenylalanine or tryptophan is absent from the CDR3, which likely points to a read error. The chain uses TRBV12-3 or TRBV12-4 and TRBJ2-1, with 12 nucleotides matching TRBD2. Unmatched junction bases numbered 4, after V lost 7 bases and J lost 6 bases. This CDR3 spans 14 amino acids. CDR3 sequence (DNA): TGTGCCAGCATTCCGGGACTAGCGGGCAATGAGCAGTTCGTC. Protein: CASIPGLAGNEQFV.

V usage is TRBV29-1 and J usage is TRBJ1-2; D is possibly TRBD1 (6 bases). The V end lost 4 bases, the J end lost 7 bases, and 13 bases lay between the germline ends. The CDR3 spans 12 residues. Germline CDR1 SQVTM, CDR2 ANQGSEA. The CDR3 sequence is CSVGARGGGYTF. CDR3 DNA: TGCAGCGTTGGTGCCAGGGGAGGTGGCTACACCTTC.

This clonotype was seen many times. This chain joins TRBV12-3 or TRBV12-4 and TRBJ1-2, with D maybe TRBD1 (6 bases). CDR3 length: 13 amino acids. Trimming removed 3 bases from V and 7 bases from J, with 12 bases in between. CDR3 nucleotide sequence: TGTGCCAGCAGTTTGGCGGGGGCTAGTGGCTACACCTTC. Translating gives CASSLAGASGYTF.

Many counts were recorded for this clonotype. This chain joins TRBV30 and TRBJ1-2; unclear D gene. V lost 0 bases and J 7 bases, leaving 6 bases between the germline ends. From germline, CDR1 is GTSNPN and CDR2 SVGIG (reference sequence). The CDR3 has 11 amino acids. The CDR3: CAWSVTAGYTF. Written as DNA, the CDR3 is TGTGCCTGGAGTGTAACAGCTGGCTACACCTTC.

The chain uses TRBV30 and TRBJ2-1, with D possibly being TRBD2 (6 bases). V was clipped by 8 bases and J by 9 bases, with 17 bases between them. The CDR3 is 12 residues long. Germline loops: CDR1 GTSNPN, CDR2 SVGIG (reference sequence). CDR3 coding DNA: TGTGCCGGGACCCCTGATAGCGGTGAGCAGTTCTTC. Protein: CAGTPDSGEQFF.